The source of this T cell receptor beta chain is a study of OX40 agonist ivuxolimab in advanced cancers. Broader study findings: Clonal expansion by week 6 occurred in CD4+ and CD8+ blood T cells (at 0.1 to 3.0 mg/kg).

Details on this clone: What it recognizes is unknown.

Libraries were prepared by immunoSEQ multiplex PCR; TCRdb keeps only in-frame clonotypes and omits some of them. The repertoire holds roughly 77,000 clones, with 80% to 95% as singletons. The germline V gene encodes CDR1 SQVTM and CDR2 ANQGSEA. This CDR3 contains 14 residues. J lost 6 bases, V lost 6 bases, and 12 bases had no gene match. Enrollment shut out patients with autoimmune disease history or systemic immunosuppression. This specimen consisted of CD4+ or CD8+ T cells sorted from blood, obtained in a trial of the OX40 agonist ivuxolimab. The sequence was obtained from an adult with an advanced solid tumor such as melanoma, head and neck, liver or kidney cancer. This chain uses TRBV29-1 with TRBJ2-3; the match to TRBD1 covers 7 bases. In nucleotides, the CDR3 is TGCAGCGTGATAAGGGACAGTGGGAGTGATACGCAGTATTTT. Protein sequence: CSVIRDSGSDTQYF.